The 18 T cell receptor beta chains presented below share a single source sample, sequenced in a study of T cell responses to AZD1222 COVID-19 vaccine (dated by TCRdb to about 2021). To prepare the library, the immunoSEQ multiplex PCR assay was applied. The table comes from immuneACCESS by way of TCRdb, which keeps in-frame sequences with V and J called. Part of the clones is missing from these tables; in studies checked, under half for an unresolved V gene and the rest for unknown reasons. Within this sample are about 59,000 clones, with 84% of them counted one time only. Jointly, the top ten make up 6.5% to 8% of the sample. What the time point label conveys for this sample: baseline before first vaccination. The source was peripheral blood, collected on day 0 of AZD1222 vaccination. Source of these receptors: an adult in good health.

This chain connects TRBV11-3 to TRBJ1-3; maybe TRBD1 (5 bases). V lost 6 bases to trimming and J lost 3 bases, with 15 bases between them. The CDR3 loop spans 15 amino acids. Germline assignment: CDR1 SGHNT and CDR2 YENEEA. The CDR3: CASRISGGFGNTIYF. DNA of the CDR3: TGTGCCAGCAGAATAAGTGGGGGATTTGGAAACACCATATATTTT.

The rearrangement links TRBV9 to TRBJ2-7; a weak D match, TRBD2 (5 bases). The V gene's germline CDR1 is SGDLS and CDR2 YYNGEE. This CDR3 has 15 amino acids. V was clipped by 3 bases and J by 2 bases, with 15 bases between them. Here the CDR3 reads CASSGQSGDPYEQYF. The DNA for the CDR3 is TGTGCCAGCAGCGGACAATCCGGGGATCCCTACGAGCAGTACTTC.

The V gene is TRBV5-6, the J gene TRBJ2-1, with 9 nucleotides matching TRBD2. This CDR3 region has 15 residues. The germline V gene has CDR1 SGHDT and CDR2 YYEEEE. After removal of 2 bases from V and 2 bases from J, the junction contained 2 bases not matched to a gene. The CDR3 protein is CASSFSGRPYNEQFF. CDR3 bases: TGTGCCAGCAGCTTTAGCGGGAGACCCTACAATGAGCAGTTCTTC. Complete variable domain (other parts from reference TRBV5-6 and TRBJ2-1): DAGVTQSPTHLIKTRGQQVTLRCSPKSGHDTVSWYQQALGQGPQFIFQYYEEEERQRGNFPDRFSGHQFPNYSSELNVNALLLGDSALYLCASSFSGRPYNEQFFGPGTRLTVL.

This chain links TRBV19 with TRBJ2-7; 9 bases line up with TRBD1. Germline assignment: CDR1 LNHDA and CDR2 SQIVND (reference sequence). The length of the CDR3 is 14 residues. V lost 6 bases and J lost 1; bases outside the gene matches: 4. The DNA for the CDR3 is TGTGCCAGTAGCTACAGGGGGCAGTCCTACGAGCAGTACTTC. Amino acid sequence: CASSYRGQSYEQYF. Complete variable domain (other parts from reference TRBV19 and TRBJ2-7): DGGITQSPKYLFRKEGQNVTLSCEQNLNHDAMYWYRQDPGQGLRLIYYSQIVNDFQKGDIAEGYSVSREKKESFPLTVTSAQKNPTAFYLCASSYRGQSYEQYFGPGTRLTVT.

J is TRBJ2-6 and V is TRBV19; D is unclear. The CDR3 is 16 amino acids. CDR1 is LNHDA, CDR2 SQIVND, per germline (reference sequence). V lost 2 bases, J lost 1 base, and 9 bases lay in between. The CDR3 reads CASSINSRSGANVLTF. The CDR3 region has the DNA TGTGCCAGTAGTATAAACTCCCGATCTGGGGCCAACGTCCTGACTTTC.

The V call is TRBV3-1 (or the pseudogene TRBV3-2), the J call TRBJ1-4; D remains ambiguous. CDR3 length: 13 residues. Trimming took 6 bases from V and 0 from J, leaving 5 bases between them. The germline gives CDR1 LGHDT, CDR2 YNNKEL (reference sequence). The CDR3 nucleotides read TGTGCCAGCAGACGAACAACTAATGAAAAACTGTTTTTT. It specifies CASRRTTNEKLFF.

The V gene is TRBV7-9, the J gene TRBJ1-2; TRBD1 aligns across 9 bases. The CDR3 contains 15 residues. The V gene end was trimmed by 6 bases and the J gene end by 2 bases; junction bases not matched to a gene: 7. Germline V CDR1 and CDR2: SEHNR, FQNEAQ (reference sequence). CDR3 sequence: CASRLQDRGNYGYTF. In DNA form, the CDR3 reads TGTGCCAGCAGACTACAAGACAGGGGGAACTATGGCTACACCTTC.

This clone occurred once. This sequence joins TRBV7-7 and TRBJ2-5, with TRBD2 matching 11 bases. After removal of 1 base from V and 5 bases from J, the junction contained 3 bases not matched to a gene. Germline loops: CDR1 SSHAT, CDR2 FNYEAQ (reference sequence). The CDR3 is 15 residues long. The chain's CDR3 is CASSLVAGGPETQYF. CDR3 sequence (DNA): TGTGCCAGCAGCTTAGTAGCGGGGGGGCCGGAGACCCAGTACTTC.

The chain links TRBV5-1 to TRBJ1-4; possibly TRBD1 for D (5 bases). The germline CDR1 and CDR2 sequences are SGHRS and YFSETQ. This CDR3 is 14 amino acids long. The V and J ends lost 0 bases and 5 bases respectively, with 8 bases between them. The CDR3 sequence: CASSLGQTNEKLFF. For the CDR3, the DNA is TGCGCCAGCAGCTTGGGACAGACGAATGAAAAACTGTTTTTT.

This clone was seen once. In DNA form, the CDR3 reads TGTGCCAGCAGCCCGTCAGTGAACACTGAAGCTTTCTTT. Translation: CASSPSVNTEAFF. The V call is TRBV11-3, the J call TRBJ1-1; D call uncertain. V gave up 5 bases and J gave up 0 bases, with 7 bases separating them. Germline V gene data show CDR1 as SGHNT and CDR2 as YENEEA. This CDR3 comprises 13 residues. The whole variable domain, filled in from reference TRBV11-3 and TRBJ1-1, reads EAGVVQSPRYKIIEKKQPVAFWCNPISGHNTLYWYLQNLGQGPELLIRYENEEAVDDSQLPKDRFSAERLKGVDSTLKIQPAELGDSAVYLCASSPSVNTEAFFGQGTRLTVV.

The genes are TRBV29-1 and TRBJ1-5, with D tentatively TRBD1 (6 bases). This CDR3 region has 14 residues. From germline, CDR1 is SQVTM and CDR2 ANQGSEA. V gave up 7 bases and J gave up 6 bases, with 19 bases separating them. CDR3 in DNA: TGCAGCGCCGAACCGACAGGAGGCGGTCAGCCCCAGCATTTT. This sequence encodes CSAEPTGGGQPQHF.

V gene TRBV4-1 combines with J gene TRBJ1-4; D gene ambiguous. The CDR3 has 14 amino acids. V dropped 3 bases and J dropped 5 bases, with 10 bases sitting between them. Per germline, CDR1 MGHRA and CDR2 YSYEKL. CDR3 sequence: CASSQVLINEKLFF. The CDR3 DNA sequence: TGCGCCAGCAGCCAGGTCCTTATAAATGAAAAACTGTTTTTT.

This clone was picked up a small number of times. As DNA, the CDR3 is TGTGCCAGCATGCGGACAGGGTCCTACAATGAGCAGTTCTTC. It is translated as CASMRTGSYNEQFF. The V call is TRBV11-2, the J call TRBJ2-1, with 8 bases matching TRBD1. The CDR3 is made up of 14 amino acids. Trimming removed 7 bases from V and 1 base from J; junction bases left unmatched: 3. Germline assignment: CDR1 SGHAT and CDR2 FQNNGV.

This clone was found a few times. The gene calls are TRBV5-4 and TRBJ2-1, with D unresolved. CDR1 is SGHNT and CDR2 is YYREEE in the germline V gene (reference sequence). The CDR3 loop spans 13 amino acids. The V and J ends lost 2 bases and 9 bases respectively, with 12 bases between them. The CDR3 nucleotides read TGTGCCAGCAGCTTCGCCCCCTTTGGTGAGCAGTTCTTC. The encoded protein is CASSFAPFGEQFF.

The CDR3 nucleotides read TGTGCCAGCAGTCCCAGTGGGAATCAGCCCCAGCATTTT. This codes for CASSPSGNQPQHF. The J gene is TRBJ1-5, the V gene TRBV7-8; D is unclear. V dropped 6 bases and J dropped 4 bases, with 10 bases sitting between them. Per germline, CDR1 SGHVS and CDR2 FQNEAQ. The CDR3 has 13 residues.

The rearrangement joins TRBV7-2 to TRBJ1-4; D perhaps matches TRBD1 (5 bases). Germline V gives CDR1 SGHTA, CDR2 FQGNSA. The CDR3 contains 13 residues. The germline V and J ends were trimmed by 9 bases and 8 bases, with 16 bases remaining between them. CDR3 in amino acids: CASTRGGGEKLFF. The CDR3 DNA reads as TGTGCCAGTACCCGGGGGGGAGGGGAAAAACTGTTTTTT.

Only a few counts were recorded for this clone. The V gene is TRBV9, the J gene TRBJ2-7, with D perhaps assigned TRBD1 or TRBD2 (6 bases each). The V and J ends lost 0 bases and 4 bases respectively, with 14 bases between them. The CDR3 is 15 residues long. Germline loops: CDR1 SGDLS, CDR2 YYNGEE. CDR3 amino acids: CASSVGGGGRYEQYF. The CDR3 DNA follows: TGTGCCAGCAGCGTAGGAGGAGGGGGGCGGTACGAGCAGTACTTC.

The rearrangement uses TRBV19 and TRBJ2-2; D is possibly TRBD1 (5 bases). CDR3 length equals 18 residues. Per the germline V gene, CDR1 is LNHDA and CDR2 is SQIVND (reference sequence). V was cut by 5 bases and J by 5 bases, with 24 bases left in between. CDR3 DNA sequence: TGTGCCAGTAGTGCCCGACGTGGCAGGGAACCTGGGACCGGGGAGCTGTTTTTT. It specifies CASSARRGREPGTGELFF.